These T cell receptor beta chains were read from a single sample in a study of response to subunit inactivated influenza vaccine. TCRdb re-derived calls from the RT-PCR reads in MiXCR, one entry per CDR3 protein. The table includes more than 600,000 distinct CDR3 sequences, approximately 17% detected once. The material sequenced was PBMCs from blood, taken more than 4 days after vaccination. The receptor source for this set is a man aged 45-65 years who received an inactivated influenza vaccine. Both conserved end residues are part of each CDR3. Fields, in order: CDR3 DNA, CDR3 protein, J gene, clone size, D gene, V gene. D genes are given only for firm matches. Part of the rows lack a size; the others show once, few, many or a class for expanded clones.

CDR3 DNA: TGTGCCAGCAGTTTTGCCGGGACTAGCTACGAGCAGTACTTC
CDR3 protein: CASSFAGTSYEQYF
J gene: TRBJ2-7
clone size: -
D gene: TRBD2
V gene: TRBV12-3/TRBV12-4

CDR3 DNA: TGCAGTGCTAGAGATCCAACGGCAAATCAGCCCCAGCATTTT
CDR3 protein: CSARDPTANQPQHF
J gene: TRBJ1-5
clone size: -
D gene: -
V gene: TRBV20-1

CDR3 DNA: TGCAGCGTTGGAGGGGCCTATGGCTACACCTTC
CDR3 protein: CSVGGAYGYTF
J gene: TRBJ1-2
clone size: -
D gene: -
V gene: TRBV29-1

CDR3 DNA: TGTGCCAGCAGCTTAGAGCGATCCCGAGAGCAGTACTTC
CDR3 protein: CASSLERSREQYF
J gene: TRBJ2-7
clone size: few
D gene: -
V gene: TRBV7-9

CDR3 DNA: TGCAGTGCTGCCGGGACAGGGATTCAGTACTTC
CDR3 protein: CSAAGTGIQYF
J gene: TRBJ2-4
clone size: few
D gene: TRBD1
V gene: TRBV20-1

CDR3 DNA: TGCAGTGCTAGAGTGCCGGGGTATAGCAATCAGCCCCAGCATTTT
CDR3 protein: CSARVPGYSNQPQHF
J gene: TRBJ1-5
clone size: -
D gene: -
V gene: TRBV20-1

CDR3 DNA: TGTGCCACCAGCAGAGGGGCCGAGCGGGAGTTGGCAGATACGCAGTATTTT
CDR3 protein: CATSRGAERELADTQYF
J gene: TRBJ2-3
clone size: -
D gene: TRBD2
V gene: TRBV15

CDR3 DNA: TGTGCCAGCAGTTTAACTAGCGGGAGGGCCGGGGAGCAGTTCTTC
CDR3 protein: CASSLTSGRAGEQFF
J gene: TRBJ2-1
clone size: many
D gene: TRBD2
V gene: TRBV12-3/TRBV12-4

CDR3 DNA: TGTGCCAGCAGCTACCCCCTAGCGGGTTTCCAAGAGACCCAGTACTTC
CDR3 protein: CASSYPLAGFQETQYF
J gene: TRBJ2-5
clone size: -
D gene: TRBD2
V gene: TRBV11-2

CDR3 DNA: TGTGCCACCAGTGATCAGCCGGGACAGGGATTAAGGAACACCGGGGAGCTGTTTTTT
CDR3 protein: CATSDQPGQGLRNTGELFF
J gene: TRBJ2-2
clone size: -
D gene: TRBD1
V gene: TRBV24-1

CDR3 DNA: TGTGCCATCAGTGAGCGGGGGGGCAGTTACAATGAGCAGTTCTTC
CDR3 protein: CAISERGGSYNEQFF
J gene: TRBJ2-1
clone size: few
D gene: TRBD2
V gene: TRBV10-3

CDR3 DNA: TGTGCCAGCAGCTTATCCCTAGCGGGAGTCTACAATGAGCAGTTCTTC
CDR3 protein: CASSLSLAGVYNEQFF
J gene: TRBJ2-1
clone size: -
D gene: TRBD2
V gene: TRBV11-2

CDR3 DNA: TGTGCCAGCAGCCAAAAACCCGGGGGGGGAGAGCAGTACTTC
CDR3 protein: CASSQKPGGGEQYF
J gene: TRBJ2-7
clone size: -
D gene: TRBD2
V gene: TRBV3-1

CDR3 DNA: TGTGCCCTCGGGGTGGTCGGCACAGATACGCAGTATTTT
CDR3 protein: CALGVVGTDTQYF
J gene: TRBJ2-3
clone size: -
D gene: -
V gene: TRBV10-3

CDR3 DNA: TGCAGCGTTGAAGGGCGCTTCTACAATGAGCAGTTCTTC
CDR3 protein: CSVEGRFYNEQFF
J gene: TRBJ2-1
clone size: -
D gene: -
V gene: TRBV29-1

CDR3 DNA: TGCAGTGCTAGAAACCCCGGGACAGGGGGCAATCAGCCCCAGCATTTT
CDR3 protein: CSARNPGTGGNQPQHF
J gene: TRBJ1-5
clone size: -
D gene: TRBD1
V gene: TRBV20-1

CDR3 DNA: TGCAGTGCTAGAGTGTCTAGCGGGGCGATCACAGATACGCAGTATTTT
CDR3 protein: CSARVSSGAITDTQYF
J gene: TRBJ2-3
clone size: many
D gene: TRBD2
V gene: TRBV20-1

CDR3 DNA: TGTGCCAGCAGGACGCAGGGTGGTTGGGAAAAACTGTTTTTT
CDR3 protein: CASRTQGGWEKLFF
J gene: TRBJ1-4
clone size: few
D gene: -
V gene: TRBV12-3/TRBV12-4

CDR3 DNA: TGCGCCAGCAGCTTGATGGGACTAGCCTCGCATGAGCAGTTCTTC
CDR3 protein: CASSLMGLASHEQFF
J gene: TRBJ2-1
clone size: -
D gene: TRBD2
V gene: TRBV5-1

CDR3 DNA: TGCGCCAGCAGCTCGAGATCTAGTTTAGATACGCAGTATTTT
CDR3 protein: CASSSRSSLDTQYF
J gene: TRBJ2-3
clone size: few
D gene: -
V gene: TRBV5-1

CDR3 DNA: TGTGCCAGCAGGACTTCACAGGGGAAAGTTACCGGGGAGCTGTTTTTT
CDR3 protein: CASRTSQGKVTGELFF
J gene: TRBJ2-2
clone size: -
D gene: TRBD1
V gene: TRBV12-3/TRBV12-4

CDR3 DNA: TGTGCCACCGCCCGGACATTTAATGAGCAGTTCTTC
CDR3 protein: CATARTFNEQFF
J gene: TRBJ2-1
clone size: few
D gene: -
V gene: TRBV6-2/TRBV6-3

CDR3 DNA: TGTGCCAGCGGACGGACGGTCTACGAGCAGTACTTC
CDR3 protein: CASGRTVYEQYF
J gene: TRBJ2-7
clone size: -
D gene: -
V gene: TRBV7-9

CDR3 DNA: TGTGCCAGCAGCCAGGGACAGGGGTTTAATGAGCAGTTCTTC
CDR3 protein: CASSQGQGFNEQFF
J gene: TRBJ2-1
clone size: -
D gene: TRBD1
V gene: TRBV7-2

CDR3 DNA: TGTGCCAGCAGTTTTTCTGGTCGGGCGTCCCAGTACTTC
CDR3 protein: CASSFSGRASQYF
J gene: TRBJ2-5
clone size: -
D gene: -
V gene: TRBV12-3/TRBV12-4

CDR3 DNA: TGTGCCAGCCGGGTATTGGGAACTGAAGCTTTCTTT
CDR3 protein: CASRVLGTEAFF
J gene: TRBJ1-1
clone size: -
D gene: -
V gene: TRBV2

CDR3 DNA: TGTGCCAGCAGTTTATTCGGGATCGGCTACAATGAGCAGTTCTTC
CDR3 protein: CASSLFGIGYNEQFF
J gene: TRBJ2-1
clone size: few
D gene: -
V gene: TRBV12-3/TRBV12-4

CDR3 DNA: TGCGCCAGCAACCTGGGACAGGGTCTCTCCTACGAGCAGTACTTC
CDR3 protein: CASNLGQGLSYEQYF
J gene: TRBJ2-7
clone size: -
D gene: TRBD1
V gene: TRBV5-1